These 28 T cell receptor beta chains share one sample of origin, sequenced in a study of T-cell memory formation after mild COVID-19. In TCRdb, the 5' RACE reads were re-called with MiXCR into one record per CDR3 protein. The profile shows about 250,000 distinct CDR3 sequences, roughly 14% of them singletons. Material for sequencing was PBMCs or a T cell subset sorted from them (not recorded which). All receptors derive from an adult woman who had mild COVID-19 (a few samples of this study predate the infection). Cell type and time point are not known.

The chain links TRBV7-9 to TRBJ1-2; no reliable D call. The V gene lost 1 base and the J gene lost 5 bases, with 8 bases spanning the gap. Per the germline V gene, CDR1 is SEHNR and CDR2 is FQNEAQ (reference sequence). CDR3 length equals 13 residues. The CDR3 nucleotides read TGTGCCAGCAGCTTAGATTTGGGTTATGGCTACACCTTC. Residues: CASSLDLGYGYTF. The complete variable domain, with remaining parts taken from reference TRBV7-9 and TRBJ1-2, reads DTGVSQNPRHKITKRGQNVTFRCDPISEHNRLYWYRQTLGQGPEFLTYFQNEAQLEKSRLLSDRFSAERPKGSFSTLEIQRTEQGDSAMYLCASSLDLGYGYTFGSGTRLTVV.

The rearrangement joins TRBV12-3 or TRBV12-4 to TRBJ1-5; 8 nucleotides agree with TRBD1. The trim removed 6 bases at V and 1 base at J, leaving 11 bases unmatched. CDR3 size: 17 residues. The chain's CDR3 is CASRSSGGRVSNQPQHF. In DNA, the CDR3 is TGTGCCAGCAGATCTTCAGGGGGCAGAGTGAGCAATCAGCCCCAGCATTTT.

This clonotype was seen more than once but under ten times. The V and J genes are TRBV20-1 and TRBJ2-3; 16 bases are a match to TRBD2. J was trimmed by 1 base and V by 5 bases; bases with no gene match: 6. CDR1 and CDR2 (germline): DFQATT, SNEGSKA (reference sequence). This CDR3 contains 17 residues. The CDR3 region is CSAGGLAGGPGTDTQYF. The CDR3, as DNA: TGCAGTGCTGGGGGACTAGCGGGAGGGCCGGGCACAGATACGCAGTATTTT.

The sample holds a few counts of this clonotype. The chain couples TRBV2 to TRBJ2-3, with 11 bases lining up with TRBD2. CDR3 length: 16 amino acids. Germline lookup yields CDR1 SNHLY and CDR2 FYNNEI. The V gene end was trimmed by 4 bases and the J gene end by 1 base; junction bases not matched to a gene: 4. Here the CDR3 reads CASSVSGGAGTDTQYF. The CDR3 bases are TGTGCCAGCAGTGTTAGCGGGGGGGCCGGCACAGATACGCAGTATTTT.

This clonotype was detected a few times. The chain carries TRBV6-6 and TRBJ2-7; 8 bases match TRBD1. V dropped 4 bases and J dropped 7; count of bases not matched to a gene: 6. Germline-derived CDR1 and CDR2 are MNHNY and SVGAGI (reference sequence). This CDR3 is built from 13 residues. The CDR3 loop is CASSSQGAGEQYF. DNA for the CDR3: TGTGCCAGCAGTTCGCAGGGGGCGGGAGAGCAGTACTTC.

This clonotype was seen only a few times. V and J are TRBV5-1 and TRBJ2-5; the match to TRBD1 covers 8 bases. V lost 4 bases, J lost 2 bases, and 10 bases stayed unmatched. The CDR3 runs to 16 residues. Per the germline V gene, CDR1 is SGHRS and CDR2 is YFSETQ. CDR3 nucleotide sequence: TGCGCCAGCAGCCTTGCCCCGGGACAGGCGCAAGAGACCCAGTACTTC. Translation gives CASSLAPGQAQETQYF.

This clonotype was counted only a few times. The J gene is TRBJ2-2, the V gene TRBV12-3 or TRBV12-4, with D hard to call. The CDR3 is 15 amino acids. The germline V and J ends were trimmed by 1 base and 4 bases, with 10 bases remaining between them. The CDR3 sequence is CASSLGATSTGELFF. The CDR3 DNA reads TGTGCCAGCAGTTTAGGGGCTACAAGCACCGGGGAGCTGTTTTTT.

A few counts support this clonotype. V is TRBV7-3 and J is TRBJ1-2, with D hard to call. Germline V gene data show CDR1 as SGHTA and CDR2 as FQGTGA. Trimming removed 0 bases at V and 2 bases at J, with 16 bases between. This CDR3 spans 17 amino acids. CDR3 region: CASSLTIGVGTNYGYTF. The DNA for the CDR3 is TGTGCCAGCAGCTTAACGATTGGTGTCGGAACAAACTATGGCTACACCTTC. Using reference TRBV7-3 and TRBJ1-2 for the parts outside the CDR3, the full variable domain is GAGVSQTPSNKVTEKGKYVELRCDPISGHTALYWYRQSLGQGPEFLIYFQGTGAADDSGLPNDRFFAVRPEGSVSTLKIQRTERGDSAVYLCASSLTIGVGTNYGYTFGSGTRLTVV.

The genes are TRBV7-8 and TRBJ1-4; 9 bases line up with TRBD1. J lost 8 bases, V lost 2 bases, and 6 bases had no gene match. The germline V gene encodes CDR1 SGHVS and CDR2 FQNEAQ. The CDR3 contains 15 residues. The CDR3 sequence is CASSLNRGRVEKLFF. CDR3 nucleotide sequence: TGTGCCAGCAGCTTAAACAGGGGGCGGGTGGAAAAACTGTTTTTT.

This clonotype was seen a handful of times. The J gene is TRBJ1-6, the V gene TRBV20-1; 7 bases match TRBD1. The CDR3 consists of 13 residues. From germline, CDR1 is DFQATT and CDR2 SNEGSKA (reference sequence). V was clipped by 3 bases and J by 6 bases; unmatched bases: 2. The CDR3 bases are TGCAGTGCTAGTGACAGGGTTAATTCACCCCTCCACTTT. Its translation: CSASDRVNSPLHF.

The genes are TRBV5-5 and TRBJ1-5; D gene uncertain. In germline, CDR1 is SGHKS, CDR2 YYEKEE (reference sequence). The CDR3 totals 16 residues. Trimming removed 4 bases from V and 1 base from J, with 15 bases in between. The CDR3 nucleotides are TGTGCCAGCAGCGCTAATTTGGACCCGAGCAATCAGCCCCAGCATTTT. Its protein is CASSANLDPSNQPQHF.

This chain connects TRBV20-1 to TRBJ2-7; 8 bases align to TRBD2. The germline gives CDR1 DFQATT, CDR2 SNEGSKA (reference sequence). Trimming removed 5 bases from V and 0 bases from J; junction bases left unmatched: 3. This CDR3 is built from 13 residues. Written as DNA, the CDR3 is TGCAGTGCTGAGAGCGGGAGCTCCTACGAGCAGTACTTC. Amino acid sequence: CSAESGSSYEQYF.

This clonotype turned up a few times. The chain employs TRBV3-1 and TRBJ2-7; a possible D gene is TRBD1 (5 bases). Per the germline V gene, CDR1 is LGHDT and CDR2 is YNNKEL (reference sequence). This CDR3 contains 12 residues. The V end was cut by 5 bases, the J end by 1 base, with 6 bases between. In nucleotides, the CDR3 is TGTGCCAGCAGCAAGGGGTCCTACGAGCAGTACTTC. Amino acid sequence: CASSKGSYEQYF.

The rearrangement joins TRBV7-2 to TRBJ2-3, with D tentatively TRBD1 (5 bases). Trimming took 5 bases from V and 2 from J, leaving 23 bases between them. Germline V gene lookup returns CDR1 SGHTA and CDR2 FQGNSA. The CDR3 runs 18 residues. CDR3 nucleotides: TGTGCCAGCAGCCGAAACATACAGGTCTCAGTATACACAGATACGCAGTATTTT. This codes for CASSRNIQVSVYTDTQYF.

This clonotype was counted only a few times. V gene TRBV7-2 combines with J gene TRBJ2-1; 7 bases match TRBD2. J was trimmed by 5 bases and V by 0 bases; bases with no gene match: 7. This CDR3 is 16 amino acids long. Germline V lookup: CDR1 SGHTA, CDR2 FQGNSA. The CDR3 nucleotides read TGTGCCAGCAGCTTAGCTTTTGGGGAGGGCCACAATGAGCAGTTCTTC. The encoded protein is CASSLAFGEGHNEQFF.

This chain connects TRBV2 to TRBJ2-7; D may correspond to TRBD1 or TRBD2 (5 bases each). In germline, CDR1 is SNHLY, CDR2 FYNNEI. The CDR3 loop spans 14 amino acids. V was clipped by 5 bases and J by 3 bases, with 14 bases between them. DNA of the CDR3: TGTGCCAGCAGTCTCGAGTGGGGGAACTACGAGCAGTACTTC. It encodes CASSLEWGNYEQYF.

This clonotype occurred once. V and J are TRBV25-1 and TRBJ2-3; possible D gene TRBD1, 5 bases. The CDR3 consists of 15 residues. With 2 bases removed from V and 5 bases from J, the gap between germline ends came to 14 bases. Germline assignment: CDR1 MGHDK and CDR2 SYGVNS. The CDR3 loop is CASSEGQGVLDTQYF. The CDR3 coding sequence is TGTGCCAGCAGTGAAGGGCAGGGCGTACTAGATACGCAGTATTTT.

This clonotype was seen a few times. The V and J genes are TRBV7-9 and TRBJ2-2, with D perhaps matching TRBD2 (6 bases). CDR1 SEHNR and CDR2 FQNEAQ come from the germline V gene (reference sequence). The ends were cut back, 1 base at V and 4 bases at J, with 13 bases in the middle. The CDR3 is 16 residues long. The CDR3 protein is CASSLEGAGGTGELFF. The CDR3 region has the DNA TGTGCCAGCAGCTTAGAAGGGGCCGGGGGCACCGGGGAGCTGTTTTTT.

This chain connects TRBV5-1 to TRBJ2-7; 10 nucleotides agree with TRBD1. Trimming at V came to 0 bases and at J to 6 bases, leaving 9 bases not matched to a gene. This CDR3 has 16 amino acids. Germline V gene data show CDR1 as SGHRS and CDR2 as YFSETQ. The CDR3 loop reads CASSLASGQGVSEQYF. CDR3 nucleotides: TGCGCCAGCAGCTTGGCCTCCGGACAGGGGGTTTCCGAGCAGTACTTC.

This clonotype has at least ten counts. The chain joins TRBV6-5 to TRBJ1-6, with D tentatively TRBD1 (5 bases). Germline CDR1 reads MNHEY; CDR2 reads SVGAGI. The CDR3 loop spans 15 amino acids. The ends were cut back, 6 bases at V and 9 bases at J, with 18 bases in the middle. For the CDR3, the DNA is TGTGCCAGCAGACCTCAAATTGACGGGGGTTCACCCCTCCACTTT. It codes for CASRPQIDGGSPLHF.

This clonotype has more than one count but fewer than ten. The V gene is TRBV3-1, the J gene TRBJ2-1, with D tentatively TRBD2 (6 bases). The CDR3 is 17 amino acids. Germline assignment: CDR1 LGHDT and CDR2 YNNKEL (reference sequence). V lost 4 bases to trimming and J lost 8 bases, with 24 bases between them. CDR3 sequence: CASSRMGGRRGFDEQFF. The CDR3 DNA sequence: TGTGCCAGCAGCCGGATGGGAGGACGGCGAGGATTCGATGAGCAGTTCTTC.

CDR3 coding DNA: TGTGCCATCAGTGACGGCGGATCACCCCTCCACTTT. Protein: CAISDGGSPLHF. The gene calls are TRBV10-3 and TRBJ1-6; no clear D. V lost 3 bases and J lost 10, with 7 bases in between. Germline V gene data show CDR1 as ENHRY and CDR2 as SYGVKD. The CDR3 sequence is 12 residues long.

In this sample, this clonotype turned up a few times. The chain couples TRBV7-9 to TRBJ2-1; 14 nucleotides align to TRBD2. In germline, CDR1 is SEHNR, CDR2 FQNEAQ (reference sequence). V lost 5 bases, J lost 6 bases, and 3 bases stayed unmatched. The CDR3 runs to 15 residues. The CDR3 sequence: CASSTTSGGANEQFF. CDR3 DNA sequence: TGTGCCAGCAGCACGACTAGCGGGGGGGCCAATGAGCAGTTCTTC.

The chain recombines TRBV18 with TRBJ2-4; D call uncertain. V shed 6 bases and J shed 1 base, with 16 bases lying between them. The CDR3 spans 16 residues. In germline, CDR1 is KGHSH, CDR2 LQKENI. This CDR3 reads CASSPDRIVAKNIQYF. DNA for the CDR3: TGTGCCAGCTCCCCCGACCGGATCGTGGCCAAAAACATTCAGTACTTC.

V is TRBV19 and J is TRBJ1-2; 12 bases match TRBD1. J gave up 4 bases and V 5 bases, and 5 bases lay outside the gene matches. The CDR3 has 15 residues. Germline assignment: CDR1 LNHDA and CDR2 SQIVND (reference sequence). DNA of the CDR3: TGTGCCAGTAGTCTTCCGGGACAGGGGGCCTATGGCTACACCTTC. It encodes CASSLPGQGAYGYTF.

This chain connects TRBV3-1 to TRBJ1-1; 9 bases are shared with TRBD1. CDR1 is LGHDT and CDR2 is YNNKEL in the germline V gene (reference sequence). The CDR3 has 12 residues. Trimming removed 5 bases from V and 8 bases from J; junction bases left unmatched: 3. As DNA, the CDR3 is TGTGCCAGCAGCTACGGGACAGGGGAAGCTTTCTTT. It translates to CASSYGTGEAFF. Supplemented by reference TRBV3-1 and TRBJ1-1, the full variable domain reads DTAVSQTPKYLVTQMGNDKSIKCEQNLGHDTMYWYKQDSKKFLKIMFSYNNKELIINETVPNRFSPKSPDKAHLNLHINSLELGDSAVYFCASSYGTGEAFFGQGTRLTVV.

This rearrangement joins TRBV5-1 to TRBJ1-4; D uncertain. The V end lost 0 bases, the J end lost 12 bases, and 12 bases lay between the germline ends. There are 13 residues in the CDR3. Germline V gene data show CDR1 as SGHRS and CDR2 as YFSETQ. CDR3 sequence reads: CASSLEGAKELFF. CDR3 DNA sequence: TGCGCCAGCAGCTTGGAGGGAGCTAAGGAACTGTTTTTT.

The chain joins TRBV20-1 to TRBJ1-3; tentatively, D is TRBD1 (5 bases). Germline V gene data show CDR1 as DFQATT and CDR2 as SNEGSKA (reference sequence). Trimming stripped 0 bases from V and 2 bases from J, with 5 bases between. The CDR3 spans 13 residues. The CDR3 sequence: CSAREGAGNTIYF. The CDR3 region has the DNA TGCAGTGCTAGAGAAGGGGCTGGAAACACCATATATTTT.